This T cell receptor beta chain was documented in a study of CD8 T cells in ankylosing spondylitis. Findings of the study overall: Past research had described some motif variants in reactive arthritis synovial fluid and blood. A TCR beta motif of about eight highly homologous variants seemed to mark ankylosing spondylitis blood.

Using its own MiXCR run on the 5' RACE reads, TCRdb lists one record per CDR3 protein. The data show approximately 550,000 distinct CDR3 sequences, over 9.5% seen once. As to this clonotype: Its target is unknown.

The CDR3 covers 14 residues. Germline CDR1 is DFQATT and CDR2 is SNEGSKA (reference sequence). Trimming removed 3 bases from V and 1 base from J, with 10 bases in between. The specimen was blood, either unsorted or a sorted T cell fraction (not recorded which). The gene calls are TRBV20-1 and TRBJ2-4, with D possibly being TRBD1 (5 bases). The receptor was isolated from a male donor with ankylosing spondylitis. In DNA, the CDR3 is TGCAGTGCTAGCCCCAGGGTGGCCAAAAACATTCAGTACTTC. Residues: CSASPRVAKNIQYF.